The 14 T cell receptor beta chains below were found in one sample sequenced in a study of Graves' ophthalmopathy and Graves' hyperthyroidism. RNA served as the template for amplifying TCR beta CDR3 regions. After a first-round RT-PCR with HTBI primers, a second-round multiplex PCR was run. TCRdb processed the multiplex PCR reads anew with MiXCR; each CDR3 protein has one entry. This sample has about 740,000 distinct CDR3 sequences, with 40% found just once. Sequenced material: peripheral blood. These receptor sequences come from an adult man with Graves' ophthalmopathy.

Only one count was recorded for this clonotype. The chain recombines TRBV29-1 with TRBJ2-7; 8 bases align to TRBD1. The ends lost 3 bases at V and 12 bases at J; junction bases unmatched: 7. The CDR3 is 11 amino acids. Germline-derived CDR1 and CDR2 are SQVTM and ANQGSEA. CDR3 nucleotides: TGCAGCGTTGATTCAGGACAGGGTCGGTACTTC. Protein sequence: CSVDSGQGRYF.

This clonotype occurred many times. V and J are TRBV7-2 and TRBJ2-5; 12 nucleotides align to TRBD2. The CDR3 loop spans 17 amino acids. Trimming at V came to 1 base and at J to 5 bases, leaving 8 bases not matched to a gene. Germline CDR1 reads SGHTA; CDR2 reads FQGNSA. The CDR3 DNA is TGTGCCAGCAGCTTAGAGTCTAGCGGGAGGGCCTGGGAGACCCAGTACTTC. Amino acid sequence: CASSLESSGRAWETQYF.

The CDR3 bases are TGTGCCAGCAGCTTAACCAGCGGGGTAGGCGGGGAGCTGTTTTTT. It codes for CASSLTSGVGGELFF. This chain connects TRBV7-3 to TRBJ2-2, with 7 bases identical to TRBD2. CDR1 is SGHTA and CDR2 is FQGTGA in the germline V gene. The CDR3 spans 15 residues. The V gene end was trimmed by 0 bases and the J gene end by 7 bases; junction bases not matched to a gene: 5.

This chain uses TRBV15 with TRBJ1-2; 10 bases are a match to TRBD1. The V gene's germline CDR1 is LNHNV and CDR2 YYDKDF (reference sequence). This CDR3 is 14 amino acids long. The V and J ends lost 1 base and 8 bases, in that order; junction bases with no gene match: 4. The DNA for the CDR3 is TGTGCCACCAGCAGAGGGACAGGGGGTACCGGCTACACCTTC. Its translation is CATSRGTGGTGYTF.

Many counts were recorded for this clonotype. The chain links TRBV10-3 to TRBJ2-7; TRBD1 is a possible D gene (5 bases). Germline CDR1 reads ENHRY; CDR2 reads SYGVKD. The CDR3 is made up of 12 amino acids. V lost 4 bases to trimming and J lost 6 bases, with 10 bases between them. The DNA for the CDR3 is TGTGCCATCAGTGTTGGGGCCCCCGAGCAGTACTTC. Translated, it gives CAISVGAPEQYF.

The chain recombines TRBV10-3 with TRBJ1-3; the match to TRBD1 covers 7 bases. J lost 7 bases, V lost 5 bases, and 5 bases had no gene match. The CDR3 length is 13 residues. Per germline, CDR1 ENHRY and CDR2 SYGVKD. CDR3 nucleotides: TGTGCCATCAGTCCGACAGGGTCGAACACCATATATTTT. It yields the protein CAISPTGSNTIYF.

This chain connects TRBV3-1 to TRBJ2-2; D is unresolved. Deletions cut 11 bases from V and 4 bases from J, with 5 bases between. The germline V gene has CDR1 LGHDT and CDR2 YNNKEL (reference sequence). The CDR3 covers 10 residues. CDR3 DNA: TGTGCCCGCCCCACCGGGGAGCTGTTTTTT. As protein: CARPTGELFF.

In its sample, this clonotype was seen many times. V usage is TRBV7-2 and J usage is TRBJ1-1; perhaps TRBD1 as D (5 bases). This CDR3 spans 15 amino acids. Germline CDR1 SGHTA, CDR2 FQGNSA. The V end was cut by 5 bases, the J end by 1 base, with 14 bases between. The CDR3 bases are TGTGCCAGCAGCCCAATCGGGGGGGAGAACACTGAAGCTTTCTTT. This translates into CASSPIGGENTEAFF.

V usage is TRBV20-1 and J usage is TRBJ2-7, with TRBD1 identical over 9 bases. V lost 6 bases to trimming and J lost 9 bases; unmatched junction nucleotides: 15. Germline-derived CDR1 and CDR2 are DFQATT and SNEGSKA (reference sequence). This CDR3 comprises 14 residues. The DNA for the CDR3 is TGCAGTGCAACTAGGCCGGGACAGGGTAAATGGCAGTACTTC. This gives the protein CSATRPGQGKWQYF.

Ten or more counts support this clonotype. J is TRBJ1-5 and V is TRBV25-1; the D gene is possibly TRBD1 (6 bases). Germline V lookup: CDR1 MGHDK, CDR2 SYGVNS. With 0 bases removed from V and 4 bases from J, the gap between germline ends came to 22 bases. The CDR3 extends over 19 amino acids. This chain's CDR3 is CASSEYLGGALKGNQPQHF. In DNA, the CDR3 is TGTGCCAGCAGTGAATATTTGGGGGGGGCTCTCAAAGGTAATCAGCCCCAGCATTTT.

Only a few counts were recorded for this clonotype. The J gene is TRBJ2-6, the V gene TRBV19; D perhaps matches TRBD1 (6 bases). CDR1 is LNHDA, CDR2 SQIVND, per germline (reference sequence). V dropped 7 bases and J dropped 0 bases, with 13 bases sitting between them. This CDR3 contains 16 residues. The CDR3: CASNLAGASGANVLTF. CDR3 in DNA: TGTGCCAGTAATTTGGCAGGGGCCTCTGGGGCCAACGTCCTGACTTTC.

This chain uses TRBV7-8 with TRBJ2-2; 8 nucleotides agree with TRBD2. V lost 3 bases to trimming and J lost 3 bases; unmatched junction nucleotides: 12. The CDR3 extends over 18 amino acids. Germline CDR1 reads SGHVS; CDR2 reads FQNEAQ. CDR3 sequence (DNA): TGTGCCAGCAGCTTCCTCATGGGCGGGGGGCGGGACACCGGGGAGCTGTTTTTT. Protein sequence: CASSFLMGGGRDTGELFF.

This clonotype was detected only a few times. This rearrangement joins TRBV2 to TRBJ1-1, with 7 bases that match TRBD1. Unmatched junction bases numbered 6, after V lost 5 bases and J lost 3 bases. The CDR3 loop spans 14 amino acids. Germline V gene lookup returns CDR1 SNHLY and CDR2 FYNNEI. This chain's CDR3 is CASSPKTGDTEAFF. The CDR3 DNA follows: TGTGCCAGCAGTCCGAAAACAGGGGACACTGAAGCTTTCTTT.

This clonotype appeared a few times. Here the CDR3 DNA reads TGTGCCAGCAGTGAAGCGGGTTGGACGGATAGCAATCAGCCCCAGCATTTT. This encodes CASSEAGWTDSNQPQHF. This chain joins TRBV2 and TRBJ1-5; D call uncertain. This CDR3 spans 17 amino acids. Trimming cost V 0 bases and J 0 bases, with 12 bases left between them. Germline lookup yields CDR1 SNHLY and CDR2 FYNNEI.